Shown below are 5 T cell receptor beta chains from a single sample sequenced in a study of blood T cell repertoires in COVID-19. Sequenced by immunoSEQ multiplex PCR; TCRdb stores in-frame clones only, minus some. The sample consists of around 70,000 clones, around 75% of them appearing once. The sample was peripheral blood. Receptors originate from a man between 65 and 85 years old with acute or convalescent COVID-19.

In this sample, this clone turned up once. The V and J genes are TRBV9 and TRBJ2-7; 11 bases fit TRBD2. Germline V gene data show CDR1 as SGDLS and CDR2 as YYNGEE. The CDR3 length is 15 residues. V gave up 3 bases and J gave up 4 bases; unmatched junction bases: 6. The CDR3 loop reads CASSGGTSGYYEQYF. CDR3 DNA: TGTGCCAGCAGCGGGGGGACTAGCGGCTATTACGAGCAGTACTTC.

V usage is TRBV28 and J usage is TRBJ2-7, with 10 bases aligning to TRBD2. The CDR3 runs 17 residues. Trimming cost V 4 bases and J 2 bases; bases outside gene matches: 11. Germline CDR1 MDHEN, CDR2 SYDVKM. The CDR3 loop reads CASSSPGLAARAYEQYF. Written as DNA, the CDR3 is TGTGCCAGCAGTTCCCCCGGACTAGCGGCCAGGGCCTACGAGCAGTACTTC.

This rearrangement joins TRBV20-1 to TRBJ1-1; D is possibly TRBD1 (5 bases). Germline CDR1 reads DFQATT; CDR2 reads SNEGSKA (reference sequence). Trimming shortened V by 3 bases and J by 6 bases, and 14 bases separated the two germline ends. This CDR3 spans 13 amino acids. The CDR3 region has the DNA TGCAGTGCTAGTGGGCAGGGCGGATCTGAAGCTTTCTTT. This codes for CSASGQGGSEAFF.

The chain links TRBV11-1 to TRBJ1-2, with 9 bases that match TRBD1. The ends lost 5 bases at V and 5 bases at J; junction bases unmatched: 6. This CDR3 is 14 amino acids long. Germline lookup yields CDR1 SGHAT and CDR2 FQDESV (reference sequence). The CDR3 region has the DNA TGTGCCAGCAGCACCTCGACAGGGGGTTATGGCTACACCTTC. Its translation is CASSTSTGGYGYTF.

This clone was detected once. The chain employs TRBV20-1 and TRBJ2-3, with 8 positions matching TRBD2. Germline V gene sequence: CDR1 DFQATT, CDR2 SNEGSKA (reference sequence). Germline trimming cut 3 bases from V and 8 bases from J; bases unmatched to any gene: 13. The CDR3 sequence is 15 residues long. The CDR3 bases are TGCAGTGCTAGTCACCGGGGGGGAGCCATAGGTACGCAGTATTTT. Translating gives CSASHRGGAIGTQYF.